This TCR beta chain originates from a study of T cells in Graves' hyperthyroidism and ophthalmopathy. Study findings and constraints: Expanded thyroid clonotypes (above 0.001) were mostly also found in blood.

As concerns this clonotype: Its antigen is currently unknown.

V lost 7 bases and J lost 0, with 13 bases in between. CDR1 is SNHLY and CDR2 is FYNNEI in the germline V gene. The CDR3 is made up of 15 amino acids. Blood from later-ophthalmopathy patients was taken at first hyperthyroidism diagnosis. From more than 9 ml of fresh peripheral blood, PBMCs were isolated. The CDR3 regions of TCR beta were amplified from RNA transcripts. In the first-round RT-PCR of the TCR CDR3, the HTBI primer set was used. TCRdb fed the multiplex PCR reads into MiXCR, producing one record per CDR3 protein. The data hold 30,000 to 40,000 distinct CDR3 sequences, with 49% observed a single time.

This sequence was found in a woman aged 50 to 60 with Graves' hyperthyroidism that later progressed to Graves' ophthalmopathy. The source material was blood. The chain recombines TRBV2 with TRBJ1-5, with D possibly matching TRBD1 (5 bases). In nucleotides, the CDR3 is TGTGCCAGCAATAAGGGGAGGGCTAGCAATCAGCCCCAGCATTTT. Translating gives CASNKGRASNQPQHF.